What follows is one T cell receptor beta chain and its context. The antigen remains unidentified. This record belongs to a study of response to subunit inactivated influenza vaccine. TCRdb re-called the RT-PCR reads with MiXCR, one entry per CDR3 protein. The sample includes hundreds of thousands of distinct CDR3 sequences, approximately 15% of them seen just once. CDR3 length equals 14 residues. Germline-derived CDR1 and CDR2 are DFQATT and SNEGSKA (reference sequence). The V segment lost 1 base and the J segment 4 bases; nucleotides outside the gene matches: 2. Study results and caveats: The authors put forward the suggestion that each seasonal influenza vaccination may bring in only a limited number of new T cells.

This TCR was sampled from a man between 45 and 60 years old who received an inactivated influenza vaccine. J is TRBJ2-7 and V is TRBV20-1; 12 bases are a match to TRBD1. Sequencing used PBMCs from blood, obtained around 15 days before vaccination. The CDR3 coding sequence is TGCAGTGCTAGAGGGGACAGGGGGCGATACGAGCAGTACTTC. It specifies CSARGDRGRYEQYF.